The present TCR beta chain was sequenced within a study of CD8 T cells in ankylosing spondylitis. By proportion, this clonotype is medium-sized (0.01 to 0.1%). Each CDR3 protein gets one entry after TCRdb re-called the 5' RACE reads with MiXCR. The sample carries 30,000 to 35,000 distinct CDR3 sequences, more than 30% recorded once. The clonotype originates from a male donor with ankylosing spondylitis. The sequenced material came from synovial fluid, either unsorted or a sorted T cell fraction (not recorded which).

The CDR3 region is CASSKVRQAPPDTQYF. CDR3 coding DNA: TGTGCCAGCAGTAAGGTGCGGCAGGCCCCCCCAGATACGCAGTATTTT. V gene TRBV27 combines with J gene TRBJ2-3; D ambiguous. With 5 bases removed from V and 4 bases from J, the gap between germline ends came to 19 bases. There are 16 residues in the CDR3. Germline V CDR1 and CDR2: MNHEY, SMNVEV (reference sequence).